This T cell receptor beta chain was identified during a study of blood T cell repertoires in COVID-19. Study overall: In each case, the material was cDNA or gDNA derived from T cells, B-cell-depleted T cells, or PBMCs.

Repertoires were generated with immunoSEQ multiplex PCR, while TCRdb's copy carries only in-frame clones and drops some. The top ten clones hold 3.5% to 5% of a sample with just over 300,000 clones, approximately 84% of them seen once. Input material: PBMCs or T cells enriched from blood (not recorded which). The sequence came from a man younger than 40 who had recovered from COVID-19.

The CDR3 loop is CASSEVADSYEQYF. CDR3 bases: TGTGCCAGCAGTGAGGTGGCGGATTCCTACGAGCAGTACTTC. The V call is TRBV6-1, the J call TRBJ2-7; no firm D call. Trimming pared 3 bases from V and 1 base from J, leaving 10 bases between. The CDR3 loop spans 14 amino acids. Looked up from germline, CDR1 is MNHNS and CDR2 is SASEGT.